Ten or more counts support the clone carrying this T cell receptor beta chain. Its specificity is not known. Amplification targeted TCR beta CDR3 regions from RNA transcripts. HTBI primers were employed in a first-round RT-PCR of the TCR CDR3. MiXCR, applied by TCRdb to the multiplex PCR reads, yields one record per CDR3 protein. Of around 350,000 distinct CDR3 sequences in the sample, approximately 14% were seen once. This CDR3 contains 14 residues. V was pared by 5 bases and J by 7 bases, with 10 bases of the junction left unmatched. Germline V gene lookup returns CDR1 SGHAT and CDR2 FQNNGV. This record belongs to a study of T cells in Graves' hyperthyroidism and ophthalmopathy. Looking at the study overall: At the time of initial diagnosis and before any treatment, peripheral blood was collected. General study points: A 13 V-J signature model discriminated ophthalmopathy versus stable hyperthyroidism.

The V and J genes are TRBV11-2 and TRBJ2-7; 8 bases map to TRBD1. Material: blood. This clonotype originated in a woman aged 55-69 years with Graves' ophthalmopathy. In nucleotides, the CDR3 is TGTGCCAGCAGCCATCCCCAGGGGGCGTGGGAGCAGTACTTC. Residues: CASSHPQGAWEQYF.